This T cell receptor beta chain was recorded in a study of ipilimumab plus nivolumab after autologous stem cell transplantation. The table came from immunoSEQ multiplex PCR; TCRdb's copy has only in-frame clones and leaves some out. Counted here are approximately 15,000 clones, about 77% occurring once; the ten biggest clones make up 10%. CDR1 SGHNT and CDR2 YYREEE come from the germline V gene (reference sequence). CDR3 size: 14 residues. V was trimmed by 4 bases and J by 5 bases, leaving 12 bases between them. On this clone itself: This sample includes further DNA sequences coding for the same CDR3.

The clonotype was recovered from a male donor with diffuse large B-cell lymphoma. Material: PBMCs, obtained in a trial of ipilimumab plus nivolumab as post-transplant consolidation. The rearrangement joins TRBV5-4 to TRBJ1-4, with D perhaps TRBD1 (5 bases). For the CDR3, the DNA is TGTGCCAGCAGCCTAGACAGTTTAAATGAAAAACTGTTTTTT. It specifies CASSLDSLNEKLFF.